This entry describes one T cell receptor (beta chain). What it binds is not known. The protocol was immunoSEQ multiplex PCR, while the TCRdb copy is restricted to in-frame clones and leaves out a portion. The profile shows some 2,500 clones, almost 85% of them singletons. This entry comes from a study of regulatory and conventional T cells in RAG deficiency. Conventional CD4+ T cells were sorted from blood as CD25-low CD127-high cells. The V end lost 9 bases, the J end lost 6 bases, and 24 bases lay between the germline ends. The CDR3 is 15 amino acids. In germline, CDR1 is SGHAT, CDR2 FQNNGV. Regarding the study as a whole: Shorter CDR3s in all patient subsets; >85% Treg-Tconv overlap in Omenn.

The clonotype originates from a human donor with RAG deficiency presenting as severe combined immunodeficiency. J is TRBJ2-7 and V is TRBV11-2, with D possibly called TRBD1 or TRBD2 (7 bases each). The sequencing sample was made of CD4+ effector T cells sorted from blood. The CDR3 loop is CASSPGRGRLVEQYF. CDR3 nucleotide sequence: TGTGCCAGTTCGCCTGGGAGGGGGCGCTTGGTCGAGCAGTACTTC.